This TCR beta chain is from a study of T cell clones after liver transplantation. The germline CDR1 and CDR2 sequences are SGHAT and FQNNGV. CDR3 length: 16 residues. With V trimmed by 5 bases and J by 7 bases, 11 bases remained unmatched. Generated by immunoSEQ multiplex PCR, the TCRdb table keeps only in-frame clones and is missing some. This table has more than 95,000 clones, about 86% appearing once. The TCR was taken from a human patient who received a liver transplant. Part of the T cell pool may stem from the graft donor. The V and J genes are TRBV11-2 and TRBJ1-6, with 7 bases lining up with TRBD1. This material consisted of CD4+ T cells from blood, taken around 49 months after liver transplant. CDR3 in amino acids: CASSRQGGQVNSPLHF. The CDR3 bases are TGTGCCAGCAGCCGACAGGGAGGGCAGGTGAATTCACCCCTCCACTTT.